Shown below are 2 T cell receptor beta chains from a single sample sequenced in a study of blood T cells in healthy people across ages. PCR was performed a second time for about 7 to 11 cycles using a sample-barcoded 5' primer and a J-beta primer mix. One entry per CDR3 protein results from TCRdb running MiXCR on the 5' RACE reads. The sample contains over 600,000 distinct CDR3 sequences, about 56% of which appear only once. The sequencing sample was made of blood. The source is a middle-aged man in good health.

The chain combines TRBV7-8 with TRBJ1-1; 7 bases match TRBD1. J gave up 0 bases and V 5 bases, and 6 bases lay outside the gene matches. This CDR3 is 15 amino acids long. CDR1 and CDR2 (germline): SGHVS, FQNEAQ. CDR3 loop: CASSQRDSLNTEAFF. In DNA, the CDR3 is TGTGCCAGCAGCCAAAGGGACAGTCTGAACACTGAAGCTTTCTTT. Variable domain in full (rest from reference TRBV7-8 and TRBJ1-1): GAGVSQSPRYKVAKRGQDVALRCDPISGHVSLFWYQQALGQGPEFLTYFQNEAQLDKSGLPSDRFFAERPEGSVSTLKIQRTQQEDSAVYLCASSQRDSLNTEAFFGQGTRLTVV.

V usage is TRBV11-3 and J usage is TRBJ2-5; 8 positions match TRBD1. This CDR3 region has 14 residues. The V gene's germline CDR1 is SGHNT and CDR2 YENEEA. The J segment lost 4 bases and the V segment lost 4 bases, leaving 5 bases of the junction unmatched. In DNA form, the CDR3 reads TGTGCCAGCAGCTCCGGACAGGGCCCAGAGACCCAGTACTTC. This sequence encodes CASSSGQGPETQYF.